This T cell receptor beta chain is drawn from a study of regulatory and conventional T cells in RAG deficiency. Clones were read by immunoSEQ multiplex PCR, and TCRdb kept only the in-frame ones, dropping some. This table holds 25,000 to 35,000 clones, about 90% found once. Trimming left V 4 bases short and J 0 bases short, with 13 bases between. The CDR3 sequence is 16 residues long. Germline V gives CDR1 SGHVS, CDR2 FQNEAQ. The same sample was also studied in work on regulatory T cells. That report notes: Primers: 52 TRBV forward and 13 TRBJ reverse.

The sequencing sample was made of CD8+ T cells sorted from blood. The receptor comes from a human donor in good health. This rearrangement joins TRBV7-8 to TRBJ2-1; possibly TRBD2 for D (5 bases). The CDR3, as DNA: TGTGCCAGCAGCTACTCTAGCCACAGCTCCTACAATGAGCAGTTCTTC. Amino acids: CASSYSSHSSYNEQFF.